The entry that follows covers one T cell receptor (beta chain) sequence. The assay was immunoSEQ multiplex PCR, and TCRdb's table has in-frame clones only and misses some. The table records 630,000 or so clones, approximately 87% of them present only once. This specimen belongs to a study of shared T cell receptors in the human thymus. V lost 3 bases and J 6 bases, leaving 6 bases between the germline ends. The CDR3 is made up of 12 amino acids. Looked up from germline, CDR1 is LGHNA and CDR2 is YNFKEQ. Separately, the same data were catalogued under a study of human thymus T cells. That paper notes: Serving as donors were healthy Finnish infants, each of whom was having open corrective surgery for congenital heart defects. Among unrelated individuals, related research reported thymic repertoires that overlapped highly.

Specimen: thymocytes. The clonotype was recovered from a boy under two years old with a congenital heart defect. The chain combines TRBV4-2 with TRBJ1-5; D not resolved. CDR3: CASSHEGQPQHF. The CDR3 coding sequence is TGTGCCAGCAGCCACGAGGGTCAGCCCCAGCATTTT.